Included here is one TCR beta chain sequence, with context. The CDR3 has 15 residues. Germline V gene sequence: CDR1 SEHNR, CDR2 FQNEAQ (reference sequence). V lost 1 base to trimming and J lost 6 bases, with 15 bases between them. This sample was included in a study of blood T cell repertoires in COVID-19. Measured with immunoSEQ multiplex PCR; TCRdb has only the in-frame clones, and not every one. The data show under 110,000 clones, over 55% seen once. The rearrangement uses TRBV7-9 and TRBJ1-2, with D perhaps matching TRBD1 (5 bases). The TCR sequence derives from a human donor with acute or convalescent COVID-19. The donor label of this sample is uncertain. Sequencing was carried out using peripheral blood. The CDR3 protein is CASSLGGGGLDGYTF. CDR3 DNA sequence: TGTGCCAGCAGCTTAGGCGGGGGAGGATTGGATGGCTACACCTTC.